This T cell receptor beta chain was observed in a study of cytomegalovirus exposure and HLA in healthy donors (dated by TCRdb to about 2017). Background for the entire study: According to a later analysis, the 110 or so validation repertoires were produced on the same platform as the 666 repertoires of the first cohort. The study aimed to test whether cataloging public T cell receptors could reveal signatures of past pathogen exposure. Along with the approximately 650-subject first cohort, a separate validation cohort of around 110 different subjects was used. High-throughput TCR immunosequencing, statistical association of individual TCRs with disease status, and machine learning were combined to predict cytomegalovirus infection status. Results the study describes overall, beyond this receptor: All 120 or so repertoires were used to score co-occurrence in the validation cohort in a later analysis, because that analysis had no HLA typing for the cohort. In vitro tests confirmed that three of the cytomegalovirus-associated TCR beta chains recognize cytomegalovirus antigens. In a later analysis, TCRs clustered in the first cohort were found to also tend to co-occur in the 110 or so validation repertoires, with approximately 94% of cluster scores above 0. Most TCR sequences were seen in very few donors, while some public TCRs were found in many individuals. The authors suggested that the approach could potentially be generalized to other disease states and immunological phenotypes. In the study, 150 to 200 TCR beta chains were listed as associated with cytomegalovirus. The classifier was reported to diagnose cytomegalovirus status with high specificity and sensitivity in both the original and validation cohorts.

The library was obtained by the immunoSEQ multiplex PCR assay. For the original study's pipeline: A statistical classification framework was developed to diagnose cytomegalovirus status using the catalog of TCR beta chain sequences. TCRdb took this table from immuneACCESS and kept in-frame rearrangements with V and J called. Such tables lack part of the clones; where checked against another copy, unresolved V genes explain under half of the gap, and the rest is unexplained. The DNA was the basis for D and trimming; V, J and clone size are from that table. This sample is represented by about 130,000 clones; roughly 86% of them were singletons. Approximately 1.5% of the sample is in the top ten clones. Relative to germline, V is missing 5 bases and J is missing 2 bases, with 7 bases of the junction outside any gene match. The CDR3 sequence holds 15 residues, the cysteine and phenylalanine included. CDR3 DNA only is kept here, 45 bases in frame from base 1. CDR1 and CDR2 are read off the germline V gene as SGHVS and FNYEAQ.

Separate from the approximately 730-subject first cohort, the validation cohort of about 110 subjects was the group to which the donors belonged. With regard to this clone: This receptor's antigen is unknown. Base qualities are not recorded, but no much larger clone differs from it by a single base.

The material sequenced was PBMCs. Recombination joined TRBV7-6 with TRBJ2-3; 7 bases in between match TRBD1. The receptor was isolated from a young man in good health and CMV-seronegative. The nucleotide sequence reads TGTGCCAGCAGCACCCTGGACAGGCCCACAGATACGCAGTATTTT. Its protein reads: CASSTLDRPTDTQYF.